Presented here are 13 T cell receptor beta chains from one specimen sequenced in a study of beta chain features in type 1 diabetes. cDNA synthesis used the whole RNA isolate, giving expressed TCRB sequences. Repertoires were generated with immunoSEQ multiplex PCR, while TCRdb's copy carries only in-frame clones and drops some. The table lists 350,000 to 450,000 clones, around 16% of them singletons. The source material was naive CD4+ T cells from blood. The receptors stem from a woman aged 18 to 35 in good health.

This chain connects TRBV15 to TRBJ2-5; D is ambiguous. Germline CDR1 and CDR2: LNHNV and YYDKDF (reference sequence). The CDR3 contains 14 residues. V lost 2 bases to trimming and J lost 5 bases, with 12 bases between them. DNA of the CDR3: TGTGCCACCAGCAGATCGGGTGCGGATGAGACCCAGTACTTC. Protein: CATSRSGADETQYF.

This clone has only a few counts. The chain has TRBV21-1 and TRBJ1-1; the D segment call TRBD1 is taken from the table without a DNA check. TRBV21-1 is recorded as a pseudogene. There are 15 residues in the CDR3. The DNA of the CDR3 is TGTGCCAGCAGCAAAGGGACAGCCTTGAACACTGAAGCTTTCTTT. It specifies CASSKGTALNTEAFF.

The chain joins TRBV29-1 to TRBJ1-5, with D perhaps TRBD1 (5 bases). CDR3 length: 13 residues. Trimming left V 7 bases short and J 4 bases short, with 14 bases between. Germline assignment: CDR1 SQVTM and CDR2 ANQGSEA. The CDR3, as DNA: TGCAGCGCCGTGACAGCGTTAAATCAGCCCCAGCATTTT. It encodes CSAVTALNQPQHF.

The genes are TRBV7-2 and TRBJ2-1, with D perhaps matching TRBD2 (6 bases). Trimming left V 3 bases short and J 4 bases short, with 13 bases between. Germline V gene sequence: CDR1 SGHTA, CDR2 FQGNSA. This CDR3 has 15 amino acids. This CDR3 reads CASSFGGPGYNEQFF. CDR3 nucleotides: TGTGCCAGCAGCTTCGGAGGGCCGGGGTACAATGAGCAGTTCTTC.

The sample holds a few counts of this clone. V gene TRBV11-2 combines with J gene TRBJ1-5, with D perhaps matching TRBD1 (6 bases). The germline V gene encodes CDR1 SGHAT and CDR2 FQNNGV. CDR3 length: 14 residues. Trimming stripped 5 bases from V and 4 bases from J, with 12 bases between. CDR3 residues: CASSNGQPNQPQHF. CDR3 sequence (DNA): TGTGCCAGCAGCAACGGACAGCCTAATCAGCCCCAGCATTTT. Based on the CDR3 plus reference TRBV11-2 and TRBJ1-5, the full variable domain is EAGVAQSPRYKIIEKRQSVAFWCNPISGHATLYWYQQILGQGPKLLIQFQNNGVVDDSQLPKDRFSAERLKGVDSTLKIQPAKLEDSAVYLCASSNGQPNQPQHFGDGTRLSIL.

The genes are TRBV7-2 and TRBJ2-7; D not certain. Trimming shortened V by 1 base and J by 3 bases, and 10 bases separated the two germline ends. CDR3 length equals 14 residues. From germline, CDR1 is SGHTA and CDR2 FQGNSA. In DNA form, the CDR3 reads TGTGCCAGCAGCTTAGTTTTGATGAGCTACGAGCAGTACTTC. Translating it yields CASSLVLMSYEQYF.

V is TRBV28 and J is TRBJ2-1; 12 nucleotides line up with TRBD2. V lost 6 bases and J lost 1; bases outside the gene matches: 19. Germline V gene data show CDR1 as MDHEN and CDR2 as SYDVKM. There are 21 residues in the CDR3. CDR3: CASRSAVGTKTSGGSYNEQFF. For the CDR3, the DNA is TGTGCCAGCAGGTCCGCCGTGGGCACGAAGACTAGCGGGGGTTCCTACAATGAGCAGTTCTTC. Based on the CDR3 plus reference TRBV28 and TRBJ2-1, the full variable domain is DVKVTQSSRYLVKRTGEKVFLECVQDMDHENMFWYRQDPGLGLRLIYFSYDVKMKEKGDIPEGYSVSREKKERFSLILESASTNQTSMYLCASRSAVGTKTSGGSYNEQFFGPGTRLTVL.

The J gene is TRBJ1-1, the V gene TRBV30, with D uncertain. Trimming stripped 0 bases from V and 1 base from J, with 9 bases between. Germline V lookup: CDR1 GTSNPN, CDR2 SVGIG (reference sequence). The CDR3 has 14 amino acids. For the CDR3, the DNA is TGTGCCTGGAGTGTACGTCGGGAGAACACTGAAGCTTTCTTT. Encoded protein: CAWSVRRENTEAFF.

The chain combines TRBV10-3 with TRBJ2-7; D might be TRBD2 (6 bases). V was clipped by 3 bases and J by 6 bases, with 12 bases between them. This CDR3 is built from 13 residues. CDR1 and CDR2 from the germline V gene are ENHRY and SYGVKD. CDR3 DNA sequence: TGTGCCATCAGTGAACAGGTGGGGGGCGAGCAGTACTTC. Protein sequence: CAISEQVGGEQYF.

The chain combines TRBV11-2 with TRBJ2-6; D not resolved. The V end was cut by 1 base, the J end by 0 bases, with 7 bases between. CDR3 size: 16 residues. The germline CDR1 and CDR2 sequences are SGHAT and FQNNGV. The CDR3 DNA sequence: TGTGCCAGCAGCTTAGTCTGGGCCTCTGGGGCCAACGTCCTGACTTTC. It specifies CASSLVWASGANVLTF.

The gene calls are TRBV30 and TRBJ2-7, with 7 bases identical to TRBD1. This CDR3 region has 11 residues. Trimming removed 1 base from V and 6 bases from J; junction bases left unmatched: 0. The germline V gene encodes CDR1 GTSNPN and CDR2 SVGIG (reference sequence). CDR3 in amino acids: CAWSAGGEQYF. DNA for the CDR3: TGTGCCTGGAGTGCAGGGGGCGAGCAGTACTTC.

J is TRBJ2-1 and V is TRBV19, with 8 positions matching TRBD1. Germline-derived CDR1 and CDR2 are LNHDA and SQIVND (reference sequence). This CDR3 comprises 16 residues. The ends lost 5 bases at V and 8 bases at J; junction bases unmatched: 14. The DNA of the CDR3 is TGTGCCAGTAGTCTCCTCCCCGGACAGGGCGAGGATGAGCAGTTCTTC. Translation gives CASSLLPGQGEDEQFF.

The table lists this clone with a few counts. The V call is TRBV29-1, the J call TRBJ2-6, with a weak D call TRBD2 (6 bases). CDR3 length: 17 residues. V was clipped by 6 bases and J by 0 bases, with 18 bases between them. CDR1 and CDR2 from the germline V gene are SQVTM and ANQGSEA. CDR3 sequence: CSVGGDGPSSGANVLTF. DNA for the CDR3: TGCAGCGTGGGGGGTGATGGGCCCAGCTCTGGGGCCAACGTCCTGACTTTC.